Described below is a single T cell receptor (beta chain) sequence and its context. The data were obtained in a study of blood T cell repertoires in COVID-19. Trimming removed 4 bases from V and 6 bases from J, with 10 bases in between. Germline V CDR1 and CDR2: SEHNR, FQNEAQ (reference sequence). This CDR3 spans 14 amino acids. The method was immunoSEQ multiplex PCR; TCRdb's version includes in-frame clones alone and lacks a portion of them. The table has 95,000 to 100,000 clones, less than 85% seen once. The chain has TRBV7-9 and TRBJ1-6; D gene uncertain. The specimen sequenced was peripheral blood. This receptor was identified in a woman in her 70s with active or convalescent COVID-19. The chain's CDR3 is CASSWADRNSPLHF. The CDR3 coding sequence is TGTGCCAGCAGCTGGGCAGATCGTAATTCACCCCTCCACTTT.